The following is a TCR beta chain sequence with its context. The CDR3 has 15 residues. Trimming removed 4 bases at V and 8 bases at J, with 17 bases between. Germline V gives CDR1 LGHDT, CDR2 YNNKEL (reference sequence). The entry originates in a study of blood T cell repertoires in COVID-19. Across the study: Whether acute or convalescent, the COVID-19 samples came from the United States, Italy and Spain. T cells, B-cell-depleted T cells, or PBMCs provided the cDNA or gDNA that served as material.

Using immunoSEQ multiplex PCR, the repertoire was profiled, and TCRdb retains in-frame clones only, with some absent. The sample has over 150,000 clones; approximately 84% are singletons. Seattle cases were enrolled at active infection and followed longitudinally. Sequencing used peripheral blood. The chain employs TRBV3-1 (or the pseudogene TRBV3-2) and TRBJ1-4; D gene ambiguous. This TCR derives from a woman aged 55-69 years with COVID-19, enrolled during active disease. CDR3 sequence: CASSPSNSAGEKLFF. CDR3 in DNA: TGTGCCAGCAGCCCATCGAACAGCGCGGGGGAAAAACTGTTTTTT.